This T cell receptor (beta chain) appears in the sequencing data of a study of blood T cell repertoires in COVID-19. In the study overall: The origin of the acute and convalescent COVID-19 samples was the United States, Italy and Spain. Nucleic acid was either cDNA or gDNA, and it came from T cells, B-cell-depleted T cells, or PBMCs.

In the original processing: Researchers report that nucleated cell counts were estimated from reference gene primer amplification. Libraries were prepared by immunoSEQ multiplex PCR; TCRdb keeps only in-frame clonotypes and omits some of them. V and J calls and clone size are as listed in that table; D and trimming were resolved from the DNA. Here the sample spans roughly 250,000 clones, around 90% being singletons. Germline CDR1 SQVTM, CDR2 ANQGSEA. With V trimmed by 6 bases and J by 4 bases, 5 bases remained unmatched. The CDR3 extends over 14 amino acids. Adults between roughly 18 and 89 years of age took part from fewer than 30 US areas.

The specimen was PBMCs or T cells enriched from blood (not recorded which). The V and J genes are TRBV29-1 and TRBJ2-1; 11 positions match TRBD1. This sequence originates from a young woman who had recovered from COVID-19. CDR3 sequence: CSVGTGGFYNEQFF. DNA for the CDR3: TGCAGCGTCGGGACAGGGGGTTTTTACAATGAGCAGTTCTTC.